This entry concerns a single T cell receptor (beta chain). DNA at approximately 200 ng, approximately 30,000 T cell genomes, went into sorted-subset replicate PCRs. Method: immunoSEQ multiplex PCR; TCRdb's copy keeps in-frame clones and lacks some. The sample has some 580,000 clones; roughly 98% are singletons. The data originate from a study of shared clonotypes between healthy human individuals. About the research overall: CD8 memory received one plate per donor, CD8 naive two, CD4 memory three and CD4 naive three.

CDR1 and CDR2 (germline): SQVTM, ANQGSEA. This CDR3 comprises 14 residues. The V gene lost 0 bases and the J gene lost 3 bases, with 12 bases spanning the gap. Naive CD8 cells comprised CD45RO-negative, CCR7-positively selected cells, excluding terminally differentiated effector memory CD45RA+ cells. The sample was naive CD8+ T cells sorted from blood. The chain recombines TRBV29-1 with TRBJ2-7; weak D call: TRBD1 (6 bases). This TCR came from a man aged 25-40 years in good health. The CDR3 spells CSVEDGQWGYEQYF. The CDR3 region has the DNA TGCAGCGTTGAAGATGGACAGTGGGGCTACGAGCAGTACTTC.